This T cell receptor beta chain originates from a study of cytomegalovirus exposure and HLA in healthy donors. The PCR employed 60 Vbeta primers together with 13 Jbeta primers. The assay was immunoSEQ multiplex PCR, and TCRdb's table has in-frame clones only and misses some. The data show fewer than 200,000 clones, over 70% seen once. This CDR3 is 15 amino acids long. V was clipped by 6 bases and J by 7 bases, with 19 bases between them. The germline V gene encodes CDR1 MNHEY and CDR2 SVGAGI. This receptor was taken from a man in his forties or fifties in good health and CMV-seropositive. Specimen: PBMCs. The gene calls are TRBV6-5 and TRBJ2-1; possible D gene TRBD2, 8 bases. The CDR3 here is CASSSARGTRNEQFF. In nucleotides, the CDR3 is TGTGCCAGCAGCTCCGCCAGGGGGACTAGGAATGAGCAGTTCTTC.